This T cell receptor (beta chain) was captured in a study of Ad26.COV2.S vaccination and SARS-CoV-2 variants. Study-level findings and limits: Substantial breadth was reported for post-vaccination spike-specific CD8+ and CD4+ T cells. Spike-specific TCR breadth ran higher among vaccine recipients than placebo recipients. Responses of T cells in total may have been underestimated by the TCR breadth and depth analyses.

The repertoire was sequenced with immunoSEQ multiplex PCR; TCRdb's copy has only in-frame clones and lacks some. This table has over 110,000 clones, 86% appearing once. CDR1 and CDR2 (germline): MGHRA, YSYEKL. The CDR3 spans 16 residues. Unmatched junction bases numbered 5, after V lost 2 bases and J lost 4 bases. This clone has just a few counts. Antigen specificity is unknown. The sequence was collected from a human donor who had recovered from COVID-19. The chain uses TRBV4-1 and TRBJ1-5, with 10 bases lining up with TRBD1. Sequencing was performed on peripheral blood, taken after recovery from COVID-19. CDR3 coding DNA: TGCGCCAGCAGCCAAAGGGGACAGGGGTTGAATCAGCCCCAGCATTTT. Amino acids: CASSQRGQGLNQPQHF.